The 23 T cell receptor beta chains given below trace back to one sample, sequenced in a study of blood T cell repertoires in COVID-19. Sequencing was performed with immunoSEQ multiplex PCR; in TCRdb, only in-frame clones are kept and a portion is missing. Among more than 85,000 clones, under 90% were seen once, and the ten largest hold around two fifths. Sample: peripheral blood. These receptors came from a man of 80 years or more with acute or convalescent COVID-19.

In this sample, this clone turned up many times. CDR3 coding DNA: TGTGCCAGCAGCTTCGGGGGGGTAGGAGAGCAGTACTTC. Its translation: CASSFGGVGEQYF. This rearrangement joins TRBV5-4 to TRBJ2-7; 8 bases align to TRBD2. The V gene's germline CDR1 is SGHNT and CDR2 YYREEE (reference sequence). This CDR3 region has 13 residues. The V segment lost 2 bases and the J segment 7 bases; nucleotides outside the gene matches: 5.

The chain combines TRBV5-6 with TRBJ2-7; 8 positions match TRBD1. V shed 1 base, J shed 5 bases, and the junction held 5 bases outside the gene matches. The CDR3 spans 14 residues. CDR1 and CDR2 from the germline V gene are SGHDT and YYEEEE. CDR3 coding DNA: TGTGCCAGCAGCTTGCAGGGGGCCGGACACGAGCAGTACTTC. Translation: CASSLQGAGHEQYF. The entire variable domain, with the rest obtained from reference TRBV5-6 and TRBJ2-7, is as follows: DAGVTQSPTHLIKTRGQQVTLRCSPKSGHDTVSWYQQALGQGPQFIFQYYEEEERQRGNFPDRFSGHQFPNYSSELNVNALLLGDSALYLCASSLQGAGHEQYFGPGTRLTVT.

For the CDR3, the DNA is TGTGCCAGCTCACCAGGGCCGAGGGCCGGGGAGCTGTTTTTT. Amino acid sequence: CASSPGPRAGELFF. The chain couples TRBV18 to TRBJ2-2; the D gene is possibly TRBD2 (5 bases). The CDR3 is 14 residues long. V gave up 2 bases and J gave up 6 bases, with 10 bases separating them. Germline CDR1 KGHSH, CDR2 LQKENI.

This chain connects TRBV4-1 to TRBJ2-7, with 11 bases fitting TRBD1. CDR1 is MGHRA and CDR2 is YSYEKL in the germline V gene. CDR3 length equals 15 residues. V lost 4 bases, J lost 2 bases, and 4 bases stayed unmatched. CDR3 residues: CASSPWTGGAYEQYF. The CDR3 region has the DNA TGCGCCAGCAGCCCGTGGACAGGGGGCGCCTACGAGCAGTACTTC.

V gene TRBV19 combines with J gene TRBJ1-4; D might be TRBD1 (6 bases). Germline V gene sequence: CDR1 LNHDA, CDR2 SQIVND (reference sequence). This CDR3 comprises 14 residues. Trimming stripped 6 bases from V and 2 bases from J, with 10 bases between. Here the CDR3 reads CASRRQATNEKLFF. The CDR3 DNA reads TGTGCCAGTAGAAGACAGGCGACTAATGAAAAACTGTTTTTT. Supplemented by reference TRBV19 and TRBJ1-4, the full variable domain reads DGGITQSPKYLFRKEGQNVTLSCEQNLNHDAMYWYRQDPGQGLRLIYYSQIVNDFQKGDIAEGYSVSREKKESFPLTVTSAQKNPTAFYLCASRRQATNEKLFFGSGTQLSVL.

The chain recombines TRBV6-6 with TRBJ2-1; 7 bases line up with TRBD1. V shed 0 bases and J 6 bases; nucleotides not matched to a gene: 8. The CDR3 has 16 amino acids. Germline V gene sequence: CDR1 MNHNY, CDR2 SVGAGI (reference sequence). The CDR3 here is CASSYSYRDSLNEQFF. As DNA, the CDR3 is TGTGCCAGCAGTTACTCTTACCGGGACAGCCTCAATGAGCAGTTCTTC.

V and J are TRBV2 and TRBJ2-7; D possibly corresponds to TRBD1 (6 bases). The CDR3 totals 15 residues. V lost 6 bases and J 0 bases, leaving 15 bases between the germline ends. CDR1 SNHLY and CDR2 FYNNEI come from the germline V gene. CDR3: CASSAQGGSSYEQYF. The CDR3 nucleotides are TGTGCCAGCAGCGCACAGGGTGGGAGCTCCTACGAGCAGTACTTC.

This chain links TRBV6-5 with TRBJ2-2, with D possibly TRBD2 on 6 matching bases. Germline V gives CDR1 MNHEY, CDR2 SVGAGI. The CDR3 totals 15 residues. The V and J ends lost 6 bases and 0 bases respectively, with 11 bases between them. This CDR3 is CASRIAVSNTGELFF. The DNA of the CDR3 is TGTGCCAGCAGAATAGCGGTTTCGAACACCGGGGAGCTGTTTTTT.

The chain links TRBV7-9 to TRBJ2-5; D is perhaps TRBD1 (5 bases). The CDR3 has 14 amino acids. Germline V lookup: CDR1 SEHNR, CDR2 FQNEAQ (reference sequence). The germline V and J ends were trimmed by 5 bases and 5 bases, with 15 bases remaining between them. The CDR3 nucleotides are TGTGCCAGCAGCGCACGAACAGGCGCGGAGACCCAGTACTTC. This translates into CASSARTGAETQYF. The complete variable domain, with remaining parts taken from reference TRBV7-9 and TRBJ2-5, reads DTGVSQNPRHKITKRGQNVTFRCDPISEHNRLYWYRQTLGQGPEFLTYFQNEAQLEKSRLLSDRFSAERPKGSFSTLEIQRTEQGDSAMYLCASSARTGAETQYFGPGTRLLVL.

The chain is built from TRBV30 and TRBJ1-5; 9 bases are a match to TRBD1. V shed 2 bases and J 6 bases; nucleotides not matched to a gene: 5. The CDR3 runs to 14 residues. The germline V gene has CDR1 GTSNPN and CDR2 SVGIG (reference sequence). CDR3 residues: CAWSYRGRPQPQHF. As DNA, the CDR3 is TGTGCCTGGAGTTACAGGGGGCGACCTCAGCCCCAGCATTTT.

J is TRBJ2-5 and V is TRBV19, with TRBD2 as a possible D gene (6 bases). The CDR3 loop spans 15 amino acids. Germline V CDR1 and CDR2: LNHDA, SQIVND (reference sequence). V was cut by 3 bases and J by 5 bases, with 16 bases left in between. CDR3 sequence: CASSIGGTQVETQYF. The CDR3 DNA reads as TGTGCCAGTAGTATCGGCGGGACCCAAGTGGAGACCCAGTACTTC.

There are many counts of this clone. The chain is built from TRBV2 and TRBJ1-2, with a possible D match to TRBD1 (5 bases). Germline CDR1 reads SNHLY; CDR2 reads FYNNEI. The CDR3 is 13 residues long. Trimming cost V 8 bases and J 1 base, with 11 bases left between them. CDR3 DNA sequence: TGTGCCAGCGAGACAGAAGTTAACTATGGCTACACCTTC. This gives the protein CASETEVNYGYTF.

The V call is TRBV4-3, the J call TRBJ1-6; no clear D gene. Germline loops: CDR1 LGHNA, CDR2 YSLEER. The CDR3 has 15 residues. V was pared by 0 bases and J by 7 bases, with 10 bases between. CDR3 sequence reads: CASSQENYDNSPLHF. The CDR3 nucleotides are TGCGCCAGCAGCCAAGAAAACTACGACAATTCACCCCTCCACTTT.

A few counts support this clone. The V gene is TRBV5-5, the J gene TRBJ1-5; D gene ambiguous. V dropped 0 bases and J dropped 7 bases, with 8 bases sitting between them. The CDR3 runs to 13 residues. Looked up from germline, CDR1 is SGHKS and CDR2 is YYEKEE (reference sequence). The CDR3 is CASSLGEAQPQHF. The CDR3, as DNA: TGTGCCAGCAGCTTGGGGGAGGCGCAGCCCCAGCATTTT.

The chain links TRBV6-5 to TRBJ2-7, with TRBD1 as a possible D gene (5 bases). Germline V gives CDR1 MNHEY, CDR2 SVGAGI. The V end lost 3 bases, the J end lost 4 bases, and 16 bases lay between the germline ends. The CDR3 has 15 residues. The CDR3 DNA follows: TGTGCCAGCAGTTATCGCCCCAGGGCCTCTTACGAGCAGTACTTC. Translating it yields CASSYRPRASYEQYF.

V and J are TRBV5-1 and TRBJ1-6, with a weak D call TRBD1 (5 bases). The CDR3 consists of 17 residues. The ends were cut back, 0 bases at V and 9 bases at J, with 19 bases in the middle. Germline loops: CDR1 SGHRS, CDR2 YFSETQ. The CDR3 DNA sequence: TGCGCCAGCAGCTTGGGGCAGGGTAATCGGAGCCCTTCACCCCTCCACTTT. It is translated as CASSLGQGNRSPSPLHF.

The chain has TRBV15 and TRBJ2-4; 9 bases line up with TRBD1. Germline values: CDR1 LNHNV, CDR2 YYDKDF (reference sequence). After removal of 2 bases from V and 8 bases from J, the junction contained 10 bases not matched to a gene. The CDR3 loop spans 16 amino acids. CDR3 DNA: TGTGCCACCAGCAGAACCTTGGGACAGGGCGACTACATTCAGTACTTC. Protein sequence: CATSRTLGQGDYIQYF.

This clone has a single count. The chain employs TRBV5-1 and TRBJ2-1, with D possibly being TRBD2 (6 bases). The CDR3 is made up of 19 amino acids. Trimming removed 0 bases from V and 4 bases from J, with 23 bases in between. The germline V gene has CDR1 SGHRS and CDR2 YFSETQ. DNA for the CDR3: TGCGCCAGCAGCTTGGTTATTGGAGGAGGGCCTAGCCCTTACAATGAGCAGTTCTTC. Amino acid sequence: CASSLVIGGGPSPYNEQFF.

This rearrangement joins TRBV28 to TRBJ1-2; D might be TRBD1 (5 bases). The V gene's germline CDR1 is MDHEN and CDR2 SYDVKM. This CDR3 has 14 residues. Deletions cut 5 bases from V and 2 bases from J, with 12 bases between. The CDR3 is CASSPTASNYGYTF. DNA of the CDR3: TGTGCCAGCAGTCCGACAGCGTCGAACTATGGCTACACCTTC.

This clone has only a few counts. This chain links TRBV6-5 with TRBJ1-1; D unclear. The CDR3 consists of 13 residues. Germline V gene sequence: CDR1 MNHEY, CDR2 SVGAGI. Trimming removed 8 bases at V and 1 base at J, with 11 bases between. CDR3 loop: CASSVQANTEAFF. The CDR3 DNA reads as TGTGCCAGCTCAGTCCAGGCGAACACTGAAGCTTTCTTT.

The chain combines TRBV11-2 with TRBJ1-4; D is undetermined. Trimming took off 9 bases at V and 8 bases at J, with 16 bases between the two ends. From germline, CDR1 is SGHAT and CDR2 FQNNGV. CDR3 length: 13 amino acids. The CDR3 region has the DNA TGTGCCAGTCGGAGGGCGGTAGGGGAAAAACTGTTTTTT. As protein: CASRRAVGEKLFF.

The rearrangement links TRBV19 to TRBJ2-7; 10 nucleotides agree with TRBD1. This CDR3 comprises 15 residues. The V gene's germline CDR1 is LNHDA and CDR2 SQIVND (reference sequence). With 5 bases clipped from V and 7 bases from J, the junction kept 11 bases outside the gene matches. The CDR3 DNA follows: TGTGCCAGTAGTGTCCGGGACAGGGGAGCGTTTGAGCAGTACTTC. Translated, it gives CASSVRDRGAFEQYF.

The chain employs TRBV7-2 and TRBJ2-7; 8 positions agree with TRBD1. The germline gives CDR1 SGHTA, CDR2 FQGNSA. The V gene end was trimmed by 5 bases and the J gene end by 5 bases; junction bases not matched to a gene: 8. The CDR3 contains 14 residues. This CDR3 is CASSRDRFVHEQYF. The CDR3 DNA follows: TGTGCCAGCAGCCGGGACAGGTTTGTCCACGAGCAGTACTTC.